This paragraph reports one T cell receptor beta chain. Amplified TCR beta CDR3 regions derived from RNA transcripts. RT-PCR in the first round (using the HTBI primer set) targeted the TCR CDR3. TCRdb redid the calling of the multiplex PCR reads with MiXCR, one entry per CDR3 protein. The sample records hundreds of thousands of distinct CDR3 sequences, 15% to 20% being singletons. Uncontrolled infection, other autoimmune disease, pregnancy or lactation barred patients from enrollment. Clinical symptoms, serum thyroxine and TRAb, thyroid ultrasound and orbital computed tomography together formed the diagnostic basis. This entry belongs to a study of T cells in Graves' hyperthyroidism and ophthalmopathy. Germline lookup yields CDR1 LGHNA and CDR2 YNFKEQ. This CDR3 has 16 residues. The V gene end was trimmed by 1 base and the J gene end by 4 bases; junction bases not matched to a gene: 9.

This TCR derives from a man aged 35-49 years with Graves' ophthalmopathy. Sequenced material: blood. The chain combines TRBV4-2 with TRBJ2-7; 8 nucleotides agree with TRBD2. CDR3 DNA sequence: TGTGCCAGCAGCCAAGGGGAACGGGGGGGCCGGTACGAGCAGTACTTC. This translates into CASSQGERGGRYEQYF.